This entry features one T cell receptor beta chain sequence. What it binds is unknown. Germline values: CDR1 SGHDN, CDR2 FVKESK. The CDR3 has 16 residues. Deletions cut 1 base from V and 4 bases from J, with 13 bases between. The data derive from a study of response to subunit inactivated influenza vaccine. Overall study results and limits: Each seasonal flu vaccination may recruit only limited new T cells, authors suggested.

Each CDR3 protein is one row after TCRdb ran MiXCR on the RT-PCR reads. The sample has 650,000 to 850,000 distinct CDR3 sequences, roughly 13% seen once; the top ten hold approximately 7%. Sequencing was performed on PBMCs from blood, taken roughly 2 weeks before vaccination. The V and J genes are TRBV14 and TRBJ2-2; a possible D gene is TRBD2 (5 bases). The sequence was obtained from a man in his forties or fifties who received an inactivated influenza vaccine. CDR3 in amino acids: CASSQVLGHVTGELFF. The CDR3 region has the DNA TGTGCCAGCAGCCAAGTACTAGGGCACGTCACCGGGGAGCTGTTTTTT.